This TCR beta chain appears in the sequencing data of a study of cytomegalovirus exposure and HLA in healthy donors. At the level of the study: Within the Caucasian-associated ancestry cluster were approximately 77% of the roughly 430 genotyped donors. Overall study findings and caveats: Researchers reported in a later analysis that a missense DCLRE1C variant was tied to TCR beta V- and J-gene trimming. Later, an analysis showed that TCR beta chains associated with HLA were more clonally expanded than others that were equally common. Productive status was seen about 87% or about 30% of the time for most TCR beta V segments in an earlier analysis.

This clone occurred a few times. The antigen is not known. The CDR3 consists of 15 residues. The V gene end was trimmed by 4 bases and the J gene end by 6 bases; junction bases not matched to a gene: 5. Germline lookup yields CDR1 SGHNT and CDR2 YYREEE (reference sequence). In the PCR, 60 Vbeta and 13 Jbeta primers were used. This table comes from immunoSEQ multiplex PCR, and its TCRdb copy is limited to in-frame clones, with some not included. This repertoire shows about 170,000 clones, less than 80% found once; its top ten account for around 3.2%. The rearrangement uses TRBV5-4 and TRBJ2-3; 13 nucleotides align to TRBD2. The clonotype was recovered from a man in his forties or fifties in good health and CMV-seronegative. Sequencing was performed on PBMCs. CDR3 DNA sequence: TGTGCCAGCAGCCTTACTAGCGGGAGGGCCGATACGCAGTATTTT. Its translation: CASSLTSGRADTQYF.